The 10 T cell receptor beta chains listed next were all sequenced from one sample in a study of blood T cell repertoires in COVID-19. TCRdb's table, derived via immunoSEQ multiplex PCR, lists solely in-frame clones and lacks some. Here the sample spans some 200,000 clones, 80% to 90% being singletons. The sequenced material came from peripheral blood. These receptors originate from a woman in her 70s with COVID-19, enrolled during active disease.

The chain uses TRBV18 and TRBJ2-2; D is uncertain. The V and J ends lost 4 bases and 6 bases respectively, with 6 bases between them. CDR3 length: 12 residues. Germline CDR1 KGHSH, CDR2 LQKENI. The CDR3 sequence: CASSLRSGELFF. CDR3 DNA: TGTGCCAGCTCACTTCGGTCCGGGGAGCTGTTTTTT. Supplemented by reference TRBV18 and TRBJ2-2, the full variable domain reads NAGVMQNPRHLVRRRGQEARLRCSPMKGHSHVYWYRQLPEEGLKFMVYLQKENIIDESGMPKERFSAEFPKEGPSILRIQQVVRGDSAAYFCASSLRSGELFFGEGSRLTVL.

This CDR3 is CASSSLQTGAWNTEAFF. The CDR3 nucleotides are TGTGCCAGTAGTAGCCTACAGACAGGGGCCTGGAACACTGAAGCTTTCTTT. The rearrangement joins TRBV19 to TRBJ1-1, with TRBD1 matching 8 bases. Germline values: CDR1 LNHDA, CDR2 SQIVND (reference sequence). Trimming at V came to 4 bases and at J to 1 base, leaving 11 bases not matched to a gene. The CDR3 runs 17 residues.

This chain links TRBV2 with TRBJ2-7; TRBD1 matches at 9 bases. Trimming at V came to 9 bases and at J to 5 bases, leaving 5 bases not matched to a gene. The CDR3 has 12 residues. Germline V lookup: CDR1 SNHLY, CDR2 FYNNEI. The CDR3 DNA follows: TGTGCCAGTAGACAGGGGGTAGACGAGCAGTACTTC. Translating it yields CASRQGVDEQYF.

The rearrangement links TRBV7-2 to TRBJ2-7; D gene uncertain. CDR1 is SGHTA and CDR2 is FQGNSA in the germline V gene. The CDR3 runs to 15 residues. V was clipped by 1 base and J by 1 base, with 11 bases between them. CDR3 sequence reads: CASSLVRGGSYEQYF. CDR3 nucleotide sequence: TGTGCCAGCAGCTTAGTCCGCGGCGGATCCTACGAGCAGTACTTC.

This clone was recorded only once. J is TRBJ2-3 and V is TRBV11-3, with D maybe TRBD1 (6 bases). V lost 1 base to trimming and J lost 3 bases, with 17 bases between them. CDR1 and CDR2 from the germline V gene are SGHNT and YENEEA. The CDR3 consists of 17 residues. The CDR3 loop reads CASSLVLGQGMTDTQYF. The CDR3 coding sequence is TGTGCCAGCAGCTTAGTATTGGGCCAGGGGATGACAGATACGCAGTATTTT.

The chain employs TRBV28 and TRBJ1-5; D is ambiguous. Trimming took off 6 bases at V and 3 bases at J, with 6 bases between the two ends. Germline lookup yields CDR1 MDHEN and CDR2 SYDVKM. This CDR3 is built from 12 residues. CDR3: CASRASNQPQHF. CDR3 nucleotides: TGTGCCAGCAGGGCATCCAATCAGCCCCAGCATTTT.

This chain joins TRBV5-4 and TRBJ2-1; a weak D match, TRBD1 (5 bases). V gave up 4 bases and J gave up 6 bases, with 8 bases separating them. Germline V gives CDR1 SGHNT, CDR2 YYREEE (reference sequence). The CDR3 covers 12 residues. The CDR3 DNA sequence: TGTGCCAGCAGCCCAGGGCCCAATGAGCAGTTCTTC. Its translation: CASSPGPNEQFF.

This chain uses TRBV14 with TRBJ2-2; the match to TRBD2 covers 9 bases. J lost 0 bases, V lost 8 bases, and 4 bases had no gene match. The germline gives CDR1 SGHDN, CDR2 FVKESK. The CDR3 consists of 15 residues. Here the CDR3 reads CASRLAGTNTGELFF. CDR3 DNA: TGTGCCAGCCGGCTAGCGGGGACGAACACCGGGGAGCTGTTTTTT.

The V and J genes are TRBV24-1 and TRBJ2-7; 7 positions agree with TRBD1. The germline CDR1 and CDR2 sequences are KGHDR and SFDVKD. V dropped 9 bases and J dropped 3; count of bases not matched to a gene: 13. CDR3 size: 15 residues. For the CDR3, the DNA is TGTGCCACCGATAACAGGGGAATTAAGGTCTACGAGCAGTACTTC. Its translation is CATDNRGIKVYEQYF.

V is TRBV3-1 (or the pseudogene TRBV3-2) and J is TRBJ2-4, with D unclear. Germline-derived CDR1 and CDR2 are LGHDT and YNNKEL (reference sequence). V lost 3 bases to trimming and J lost 9 bases, with 12 bases between them. CDR3 length equals 13 residues. CDR3 nucleotide sequence: TGTGCCAGCAGCCAGGGTAGCTCTGCCATTCAGTACTTC. Protein: CASSQGSSAIQYF.